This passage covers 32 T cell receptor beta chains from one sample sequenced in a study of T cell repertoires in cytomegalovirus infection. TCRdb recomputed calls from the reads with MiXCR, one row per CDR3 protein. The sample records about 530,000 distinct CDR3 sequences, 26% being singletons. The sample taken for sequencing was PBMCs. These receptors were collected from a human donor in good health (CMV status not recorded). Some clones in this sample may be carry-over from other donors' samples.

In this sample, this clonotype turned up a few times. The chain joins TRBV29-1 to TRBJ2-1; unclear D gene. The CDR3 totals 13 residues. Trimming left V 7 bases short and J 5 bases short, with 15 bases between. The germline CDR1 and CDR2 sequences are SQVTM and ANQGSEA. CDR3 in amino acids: CSAHGRSNNEQFF. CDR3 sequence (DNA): TGCAGCGCCCATGGCAGATCTAACAATGAGCAGTTCTTC.

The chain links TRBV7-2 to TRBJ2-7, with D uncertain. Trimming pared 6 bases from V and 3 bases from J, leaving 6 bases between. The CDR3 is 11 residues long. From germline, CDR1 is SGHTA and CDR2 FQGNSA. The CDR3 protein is CASSRDYEQYF. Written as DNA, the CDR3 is TGTGCCAGCAGTCGCGACTACGAGCAGTACTTC.

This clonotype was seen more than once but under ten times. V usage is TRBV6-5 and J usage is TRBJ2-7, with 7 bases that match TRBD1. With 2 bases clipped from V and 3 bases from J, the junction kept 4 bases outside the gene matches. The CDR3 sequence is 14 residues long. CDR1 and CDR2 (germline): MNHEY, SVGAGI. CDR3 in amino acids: CASSYGQGVYEQYF. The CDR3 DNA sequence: TGTGCCAGCAGTTACGGGCAGGGGGTCTACGAGCAGTACTTC.

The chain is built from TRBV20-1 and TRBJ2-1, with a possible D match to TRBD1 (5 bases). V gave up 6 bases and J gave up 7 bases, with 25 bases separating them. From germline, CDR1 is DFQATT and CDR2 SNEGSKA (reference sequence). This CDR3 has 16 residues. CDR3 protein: CSATDAAVGLRNEQFF. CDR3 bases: TGCAGTGCAACTGACGCCGCGGTGGGGCTACGGAATGAGCAGTTCTTC.

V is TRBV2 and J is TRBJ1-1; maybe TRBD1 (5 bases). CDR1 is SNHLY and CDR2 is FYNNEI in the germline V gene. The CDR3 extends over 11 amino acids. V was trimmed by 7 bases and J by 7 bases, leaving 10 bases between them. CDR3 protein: CASKGHIEAFF. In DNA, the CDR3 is TGTGCCAGCAAAGGACACATTGAAGCTTTCTTT.

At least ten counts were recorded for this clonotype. The CDR3 region is CASSRTNGRNEQFF. In DNA form, the CDR3 reads TGTGCCAGCAGTCGGACTAACGGCCGCAATGAGCAGTTCTTC. The V and J genes are TRBV7-2 and TRBJ2-1, with D tentatively TRBD2 (6 bases). The germline V and J ends were trimmed by 6 bases and 6 bases, with 15 bases remaining between them. This CDR3 is built from 14 residues. CDR1 and CDR2 (germline): SGHTA, FQGNSA.

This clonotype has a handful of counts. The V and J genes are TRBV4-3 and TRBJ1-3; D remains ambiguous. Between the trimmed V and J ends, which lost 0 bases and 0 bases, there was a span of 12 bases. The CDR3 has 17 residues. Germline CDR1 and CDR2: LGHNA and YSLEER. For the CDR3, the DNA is TGCGCCAGCAGCCAAGACCCGGTCCAGAACTCTGGAAACACCATATATTTT. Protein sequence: CASSQDPVQNSGNTIYF.

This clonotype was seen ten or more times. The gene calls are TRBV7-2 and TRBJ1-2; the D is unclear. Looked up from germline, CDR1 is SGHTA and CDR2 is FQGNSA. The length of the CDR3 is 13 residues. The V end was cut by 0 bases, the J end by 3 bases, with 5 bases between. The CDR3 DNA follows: TGTGCCAGCAGCTTAGCCCTACACTATGGCTACACCTTC. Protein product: CASSLALHYGYTF.

DNA of the CDR3: TGTGCCACCAGCTCTAGGGGACCCAACTACGAGCAGTACTTC. It yields the protein CATSSRGPNYEQYF. This chain uses TRBV15 with TRBJ2-7, with D possibly called TRBD1 or TRBD2 (5 bases each). V was shortened by 5 bases and J by 3 bases, with 14 bases between the two germline ends. In germline, CDR1 is LNHNV, CDR2 YYDKDF (reference sequence). The CDR3 is 14 amino acids. Filled out from reference TRBV15 and TRBJ2-7, the complete variable domain reads DAMVIQNPRYQVTQFGKPVTLSCSQTLNHNVMYWYQQKSSQAPKLLFHYYDKDFNNEADTPDNFQSRRPNTSFCFLDIRSPGLGDTAMYLCATSSRGPNYEQYFGPGTRLTVT.

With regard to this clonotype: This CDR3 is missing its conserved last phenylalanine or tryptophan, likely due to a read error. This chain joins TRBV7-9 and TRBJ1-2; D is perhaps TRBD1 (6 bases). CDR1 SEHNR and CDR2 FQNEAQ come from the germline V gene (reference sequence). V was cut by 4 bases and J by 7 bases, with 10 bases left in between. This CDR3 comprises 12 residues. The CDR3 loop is CASSSEQGGYTL. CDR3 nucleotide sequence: TGTGCCAGCAGCTCCGAACAGGGTGGCTACACCTTA.

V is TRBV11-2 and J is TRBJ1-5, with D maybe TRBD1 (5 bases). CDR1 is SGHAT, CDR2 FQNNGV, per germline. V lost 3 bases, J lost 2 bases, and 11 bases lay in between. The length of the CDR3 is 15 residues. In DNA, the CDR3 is TGTGCCAGCAGCTTGGACGGGGCTGGCAATCAGCCCCAGCATTTT. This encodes CASSLDGAGNQPQHF. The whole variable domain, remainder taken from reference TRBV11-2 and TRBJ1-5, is EAGVAQSPRYKIIEKRQSVAFWCNPISGHATLYWYQQILGQGPKLLIQFQNNGVVDDSQLPKDRFSAERLKGVDSTLKIQPAKLEDSAVYLCASSLDGAGNQPQHFGDGTRLSIL.

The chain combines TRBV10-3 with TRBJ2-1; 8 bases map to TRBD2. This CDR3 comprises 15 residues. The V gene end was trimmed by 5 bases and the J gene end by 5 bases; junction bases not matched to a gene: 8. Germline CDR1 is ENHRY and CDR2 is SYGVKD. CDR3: CAISSSGSLHNEQFF. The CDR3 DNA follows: TGTGCCATCAGTTCCAGCGGGAGCTTGCACAATGAGCAGTTCTTC.

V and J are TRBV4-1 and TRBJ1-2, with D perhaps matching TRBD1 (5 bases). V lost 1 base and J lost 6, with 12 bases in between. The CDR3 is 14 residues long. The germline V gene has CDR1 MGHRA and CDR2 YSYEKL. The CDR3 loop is CASSQASRVDGYTF. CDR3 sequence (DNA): TGCGCCAGCAGCCAAGCATCCAGGGTCGATGGCTACACCTTC.

The CDR3: CSARRLAVYEQYF. DNA of the CDR3: TGCAGTGCTAGACGTCTAGCGGTGTACGAGCAGTACTTC. The V call is TRBV20-1, the J call TRBJ2-7, with TRBD2 identical over 7 bases. Germline V gene data show CDR1 as DFQATT and CDR2 as SNEGSKA (reference sequence). Trimming removed 2 bases from V and 4 bases from J; junction bases left unmatched: 5. The CDR3 consists of 13 residues.

CDR3 protein: CASSRTSGRGNVLTF. In DNA, the CDR3 is TGTGCCAGCAGCCGGACATCGGGCCGGGGCAACGTCCTGACTTTC. The gene calls are TRBV7-4 and TRBJ2-6; tentatively, D is TRBD1 or TRBD2 (5 bases each). Trimming left V 5 bases short and J 9 bases short, with 17 bases between. The CDR3 has 15 residues. Germline CDR1 reads SGHVT; CDR2 reads SQSDAQ.

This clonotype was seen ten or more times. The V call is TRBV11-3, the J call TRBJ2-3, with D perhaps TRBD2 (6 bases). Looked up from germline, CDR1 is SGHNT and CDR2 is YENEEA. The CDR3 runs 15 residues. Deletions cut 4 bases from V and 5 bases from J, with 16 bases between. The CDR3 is CASSSPGRTGDTQYF. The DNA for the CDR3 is TGTGCCAGCAGCTCCCCCGGGAGAACGGGAGATACGCAGTATTTT.

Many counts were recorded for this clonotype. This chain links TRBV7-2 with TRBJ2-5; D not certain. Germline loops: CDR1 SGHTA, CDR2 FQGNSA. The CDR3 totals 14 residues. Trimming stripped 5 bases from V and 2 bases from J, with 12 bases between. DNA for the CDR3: TGTGCCAGCAGCCCACGGTGGTTTCAAGAGACCCAGTACTTC. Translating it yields CASSPRWFQETQYF.

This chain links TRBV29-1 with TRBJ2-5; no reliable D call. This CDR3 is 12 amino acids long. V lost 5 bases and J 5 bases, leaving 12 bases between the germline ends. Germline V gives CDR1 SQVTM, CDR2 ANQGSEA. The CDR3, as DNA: TGCAGCGTTCAGAAAAACGGGGAGACCCAGTACTTC. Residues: CSVQKNGETQYF. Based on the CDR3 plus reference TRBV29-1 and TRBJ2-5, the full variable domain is SAVISQKPSRDICQRGTSLTIQCQVDSQVTMMFWYRQQPGQSLTLIATANQGSEATYESGFVIDKFPISRPNLTFSTLTVSNMSPEDSSIYLCSVQKNGETQYFGPGTRLLVL.

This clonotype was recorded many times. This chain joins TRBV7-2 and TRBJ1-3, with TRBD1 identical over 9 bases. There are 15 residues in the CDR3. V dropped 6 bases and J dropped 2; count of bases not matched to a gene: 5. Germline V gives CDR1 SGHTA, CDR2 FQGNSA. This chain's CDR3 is CASSSTGGAGNTIYF. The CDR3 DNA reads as TGTGCCAGCAGTTCCACAGGGGGCGCTGGAAACACCATATATTTT.

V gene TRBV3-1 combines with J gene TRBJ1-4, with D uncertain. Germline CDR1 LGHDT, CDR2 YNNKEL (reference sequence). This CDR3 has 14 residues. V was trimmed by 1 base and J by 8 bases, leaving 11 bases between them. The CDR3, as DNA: TGTGCCAGCAGCCAAGTCGGCTTGGGGGAAAAACTGTTTTTT. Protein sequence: CASSQVGLGEKLFF.

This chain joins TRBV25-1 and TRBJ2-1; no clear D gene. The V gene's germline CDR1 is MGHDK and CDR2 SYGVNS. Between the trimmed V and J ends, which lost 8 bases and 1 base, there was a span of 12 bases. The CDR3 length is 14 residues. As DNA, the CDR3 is TGTGCCAGCGGTGGGCTAGATTCCTACAATGAGCAGTTCTTC. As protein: CASGGLDSYNEQFF.

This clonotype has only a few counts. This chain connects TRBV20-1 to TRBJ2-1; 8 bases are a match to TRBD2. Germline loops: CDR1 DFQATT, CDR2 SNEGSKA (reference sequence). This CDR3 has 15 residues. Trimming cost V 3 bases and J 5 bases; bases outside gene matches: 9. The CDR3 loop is CSASRPGLVNNEQFF. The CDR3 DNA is TGCAGTGCTAGTCGGCCGGGACTAGTAAACAATGAGCAGTTCTTC.

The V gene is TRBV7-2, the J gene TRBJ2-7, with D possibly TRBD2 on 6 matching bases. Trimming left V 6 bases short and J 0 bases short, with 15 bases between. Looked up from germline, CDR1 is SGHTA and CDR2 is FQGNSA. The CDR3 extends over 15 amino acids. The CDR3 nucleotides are TGTGCCAGCAGTTCACCGGGACTTCCCTCCTACGAGCAGTACTTC. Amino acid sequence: CASSSPGLPSYEQYF.

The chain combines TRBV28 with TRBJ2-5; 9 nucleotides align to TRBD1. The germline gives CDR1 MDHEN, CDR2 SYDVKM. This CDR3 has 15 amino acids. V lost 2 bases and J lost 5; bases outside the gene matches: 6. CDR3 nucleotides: TGTGCCAGCAGTTTACCGACAGGGGGTCTGGAGACCCAGTACTTC. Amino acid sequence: CASSLPTGGLETQYF.

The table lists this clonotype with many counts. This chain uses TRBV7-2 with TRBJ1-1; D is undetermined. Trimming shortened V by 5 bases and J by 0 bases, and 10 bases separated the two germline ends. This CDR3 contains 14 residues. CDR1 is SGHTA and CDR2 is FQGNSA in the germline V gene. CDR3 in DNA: TGTGCCAGCAGCGTAGGGTGGCTGAACACTGAAGCTTTCTTT. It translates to CASSVGWLNTEAFF.

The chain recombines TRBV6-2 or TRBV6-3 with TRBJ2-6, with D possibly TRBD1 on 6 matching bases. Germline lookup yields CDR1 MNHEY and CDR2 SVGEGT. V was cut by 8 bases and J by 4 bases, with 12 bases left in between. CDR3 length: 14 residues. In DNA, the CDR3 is TGTGCCAGCTCCCAGGGGATGGGGGCCAACGTCCTGACTTTC. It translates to CASSQGMGANVLTF.

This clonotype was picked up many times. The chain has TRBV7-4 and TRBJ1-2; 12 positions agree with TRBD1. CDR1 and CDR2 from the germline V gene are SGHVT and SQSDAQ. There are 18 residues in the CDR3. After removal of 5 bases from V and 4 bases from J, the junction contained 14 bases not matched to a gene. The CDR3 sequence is CASSPLPGQGAESYGYTF. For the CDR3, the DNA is TGTGCCAGCAGCCCCCTGCCGGGACAGGGGGCGGAGAGCTATGGCTACACCTTC.

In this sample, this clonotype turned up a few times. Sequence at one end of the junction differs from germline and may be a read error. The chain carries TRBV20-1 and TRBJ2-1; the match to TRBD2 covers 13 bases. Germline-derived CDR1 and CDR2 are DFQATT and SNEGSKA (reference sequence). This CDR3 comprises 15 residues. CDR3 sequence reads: CSARDRTSGRPHNYF. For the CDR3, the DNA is TGCAGTGCTAGAGATCGGACTAGCGGGAGACCACACAACTACTTC.

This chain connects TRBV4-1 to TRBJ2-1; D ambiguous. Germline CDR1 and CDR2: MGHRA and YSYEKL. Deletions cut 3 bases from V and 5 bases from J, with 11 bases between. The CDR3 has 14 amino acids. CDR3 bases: TGCGCCAGCAGCCACCGGAGCTCAGACAATGAGCAGTTCTTC. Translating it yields CASSHRSSDNEQFF.

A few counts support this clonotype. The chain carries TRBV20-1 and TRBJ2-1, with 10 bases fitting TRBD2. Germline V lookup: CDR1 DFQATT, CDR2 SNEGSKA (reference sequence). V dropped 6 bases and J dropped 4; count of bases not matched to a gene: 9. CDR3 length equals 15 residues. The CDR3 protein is CSAHDPSGSYNEQFF. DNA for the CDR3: TGCAGTGCCCACGACCCTAGCGGGAGTTACAATGAGCAGTTCTTC.

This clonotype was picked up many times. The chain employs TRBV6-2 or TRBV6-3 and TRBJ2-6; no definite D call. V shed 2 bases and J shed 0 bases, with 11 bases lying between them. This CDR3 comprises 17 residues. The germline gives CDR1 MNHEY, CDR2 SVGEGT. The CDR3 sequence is CASSYRRLNSGANVLTF. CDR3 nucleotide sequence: TGTGCCAGCAGTTACAGACGCCTGAACTCTGGGGCCAACGTCCTGACTTTC.

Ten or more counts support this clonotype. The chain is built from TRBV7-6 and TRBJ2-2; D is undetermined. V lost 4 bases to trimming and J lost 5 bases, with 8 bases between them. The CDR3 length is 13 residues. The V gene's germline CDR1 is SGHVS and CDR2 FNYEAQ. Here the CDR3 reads CASSSHETGELFF. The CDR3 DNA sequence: TGTGCCAGCAGCTCTCATGAGACCGGGGAGCTGTTTTTT.